This TCR beta chain emerged from a study of T cell clonotyping in hematopoietic cell transplantation. Produced via immunoSEQ multiplex PCR; TCRdb's table is partial and in-frame only. The table records around 8,000 clones, roughly nine tenths of them present only once. Study-level results: Pathologically expanded recipient clonotypes increased progressively from day 30 to day 180 as diversity fell. Broader posttransplant TCR repertoire diversity was predicted by graft donor and pretransplant recipient Inverse Simpson Index values. At the given depth, recipient repertoires were over 97% de novo clonotypes.

In this sample, this clone turned up once. The antigen remains undetermined. This CDR3 has 16 amino acids. Germline CDR1 is SGHAT and CDR2 is FQDESV (reference sequence). V lost 1 base, J lost 0 bases, and 11 bases lay in between. This TCR came from a female patient aged 45-65 years who had an allogeneic stem cell transplant from an unrelated donor, so the T cells may come from the graft donor. Some clones in this sample may be carry-over from other donors' samples. The V call is TRBV11-1, the J call TRBJ2-3; unclear D gene. This specimen was PBMCs, taken 180 days after allogeneic stem cell transplant. Written as DNA, the CDR3 is TGTGCCAGCAGCTTAGTGATAGTTGGAAGCACAGATACGCAGTATTTT. Translated, it gives CASSLVIVGSTDTQYF.